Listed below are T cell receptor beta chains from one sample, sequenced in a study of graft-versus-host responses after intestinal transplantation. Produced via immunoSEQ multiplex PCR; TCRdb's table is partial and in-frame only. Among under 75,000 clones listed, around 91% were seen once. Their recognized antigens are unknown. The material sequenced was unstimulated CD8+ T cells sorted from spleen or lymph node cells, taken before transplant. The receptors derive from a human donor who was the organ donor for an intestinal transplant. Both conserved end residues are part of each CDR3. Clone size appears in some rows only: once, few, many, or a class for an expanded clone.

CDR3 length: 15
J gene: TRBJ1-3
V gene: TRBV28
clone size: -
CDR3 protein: CASSAQDDSGNTIYF

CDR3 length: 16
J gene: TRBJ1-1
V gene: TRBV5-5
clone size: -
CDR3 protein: CASSSVSGMSGTEAFF

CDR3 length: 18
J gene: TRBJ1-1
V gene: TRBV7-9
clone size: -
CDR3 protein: CASSYEDRGWRMNTEAFF

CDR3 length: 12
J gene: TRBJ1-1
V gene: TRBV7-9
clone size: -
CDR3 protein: CASSLAHLEAFF

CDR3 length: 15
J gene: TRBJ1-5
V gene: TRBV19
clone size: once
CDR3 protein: CASSIGGHKNQPQHF

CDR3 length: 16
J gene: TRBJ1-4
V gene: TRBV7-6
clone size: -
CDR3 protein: CASSPHRGQGGEKLFF

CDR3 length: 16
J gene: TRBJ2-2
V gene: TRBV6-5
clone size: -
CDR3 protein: CASSYEDSMNTGELFF

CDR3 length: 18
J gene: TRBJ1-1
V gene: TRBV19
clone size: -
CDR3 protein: CASSIVDRTVEESTEAFF

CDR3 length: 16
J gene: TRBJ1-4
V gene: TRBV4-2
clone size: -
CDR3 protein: CASSQDRGQGNEKLFF

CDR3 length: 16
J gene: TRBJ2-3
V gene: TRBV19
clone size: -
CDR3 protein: CASRWDRGLGTDTQYF

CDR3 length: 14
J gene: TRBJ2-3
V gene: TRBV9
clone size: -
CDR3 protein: CASSVVEGADTQYF

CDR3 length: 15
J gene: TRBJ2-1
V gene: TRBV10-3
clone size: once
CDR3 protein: CAISDSGGAYNEQFF

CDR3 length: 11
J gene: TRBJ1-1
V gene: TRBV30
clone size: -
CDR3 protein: CAWKEGTEAFF

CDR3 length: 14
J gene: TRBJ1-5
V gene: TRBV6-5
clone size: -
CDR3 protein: CASSYSREDQPQHF

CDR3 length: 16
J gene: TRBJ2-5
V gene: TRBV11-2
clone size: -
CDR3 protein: CASSANQGSGPETQYF

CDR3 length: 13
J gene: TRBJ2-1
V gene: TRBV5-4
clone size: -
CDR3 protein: CASRTSEGNEQFF

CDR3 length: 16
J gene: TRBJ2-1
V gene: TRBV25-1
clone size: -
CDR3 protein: CASSEDGRGLFYEQFF

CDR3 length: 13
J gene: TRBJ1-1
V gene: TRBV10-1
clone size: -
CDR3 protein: CASSGGCRLEAFF

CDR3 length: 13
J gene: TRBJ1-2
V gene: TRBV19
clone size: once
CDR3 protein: CASSMSGYYGYTF

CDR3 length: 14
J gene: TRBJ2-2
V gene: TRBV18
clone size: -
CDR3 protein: CASSPGPYTGELFF

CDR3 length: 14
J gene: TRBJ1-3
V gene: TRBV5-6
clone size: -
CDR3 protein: CASSLAGSGNTIYF

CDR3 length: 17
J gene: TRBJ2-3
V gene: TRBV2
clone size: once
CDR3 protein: CASNQKRTSGGTDTQYF

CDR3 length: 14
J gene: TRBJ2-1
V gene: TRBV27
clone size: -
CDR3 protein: CASSSPGDYNEQFF

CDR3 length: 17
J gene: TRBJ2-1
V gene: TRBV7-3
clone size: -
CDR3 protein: CASGYDGGARLYNEQFF

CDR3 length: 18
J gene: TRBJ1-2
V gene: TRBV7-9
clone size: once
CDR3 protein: CASSSQPRTVSGNYGYTF

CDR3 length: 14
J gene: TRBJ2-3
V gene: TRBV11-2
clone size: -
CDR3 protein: CASSLGPGLDTQYF

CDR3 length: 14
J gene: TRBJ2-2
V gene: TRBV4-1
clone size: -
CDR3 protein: CASSQNQGAGELFF

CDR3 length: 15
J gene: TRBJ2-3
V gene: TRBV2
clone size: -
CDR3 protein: CASSPTSGTADTQYF

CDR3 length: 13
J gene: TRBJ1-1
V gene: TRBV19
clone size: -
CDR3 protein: CASSISGYTEAFF

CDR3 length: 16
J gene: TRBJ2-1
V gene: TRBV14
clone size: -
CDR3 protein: CASSQSGTVSYNEQFF

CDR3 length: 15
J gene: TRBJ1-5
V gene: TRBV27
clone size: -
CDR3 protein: CASRLTVIAAQPQHF

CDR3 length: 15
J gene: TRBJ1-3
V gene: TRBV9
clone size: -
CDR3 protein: CASSAGQGYGNTIYF

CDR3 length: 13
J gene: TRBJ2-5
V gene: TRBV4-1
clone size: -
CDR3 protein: CASSPNLEETQYF

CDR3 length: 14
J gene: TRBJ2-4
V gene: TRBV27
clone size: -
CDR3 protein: CASSLLGGKNIQYF

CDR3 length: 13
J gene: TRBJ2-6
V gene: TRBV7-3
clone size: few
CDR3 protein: CASSLGGANVLTF

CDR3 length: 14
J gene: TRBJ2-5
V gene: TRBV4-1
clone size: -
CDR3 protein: CASSQGRGRETQYF

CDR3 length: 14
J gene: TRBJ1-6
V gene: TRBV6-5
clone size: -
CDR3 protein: CASSEGTGVSPLHF

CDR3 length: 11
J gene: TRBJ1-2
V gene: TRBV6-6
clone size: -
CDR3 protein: CASYRPYGYTF

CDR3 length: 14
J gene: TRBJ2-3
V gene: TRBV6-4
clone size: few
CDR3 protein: CASSEAGGTDTQYF

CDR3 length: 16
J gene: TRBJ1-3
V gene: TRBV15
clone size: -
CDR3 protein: CATSRDSTGAGNTIYF

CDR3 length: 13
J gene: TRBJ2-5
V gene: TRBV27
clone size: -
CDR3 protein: CASSLGPQETQYF

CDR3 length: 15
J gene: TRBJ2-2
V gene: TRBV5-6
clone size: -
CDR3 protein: CASSLVPENTGELFF

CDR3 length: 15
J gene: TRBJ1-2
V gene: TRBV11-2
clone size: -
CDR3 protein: CASSRTGETNYGYTF

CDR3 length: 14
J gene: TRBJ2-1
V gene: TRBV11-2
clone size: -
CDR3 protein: CASSLESAYNEQFF

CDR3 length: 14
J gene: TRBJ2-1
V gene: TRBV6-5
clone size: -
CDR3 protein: CASSSQQGAYEQFF